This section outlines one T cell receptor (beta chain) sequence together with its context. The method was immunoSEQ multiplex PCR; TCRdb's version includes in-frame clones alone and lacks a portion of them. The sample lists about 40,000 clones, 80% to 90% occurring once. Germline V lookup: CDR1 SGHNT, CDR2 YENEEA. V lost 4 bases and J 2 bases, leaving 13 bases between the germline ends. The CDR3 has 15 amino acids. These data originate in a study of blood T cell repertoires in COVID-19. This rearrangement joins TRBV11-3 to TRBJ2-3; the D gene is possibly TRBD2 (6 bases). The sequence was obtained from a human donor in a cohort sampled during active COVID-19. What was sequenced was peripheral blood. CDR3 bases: TGTGCCAGCAGCTCCGAAGGGCGGGACACAGATACGCAGTATTTT. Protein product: CASSSEGRDTDTQYF.